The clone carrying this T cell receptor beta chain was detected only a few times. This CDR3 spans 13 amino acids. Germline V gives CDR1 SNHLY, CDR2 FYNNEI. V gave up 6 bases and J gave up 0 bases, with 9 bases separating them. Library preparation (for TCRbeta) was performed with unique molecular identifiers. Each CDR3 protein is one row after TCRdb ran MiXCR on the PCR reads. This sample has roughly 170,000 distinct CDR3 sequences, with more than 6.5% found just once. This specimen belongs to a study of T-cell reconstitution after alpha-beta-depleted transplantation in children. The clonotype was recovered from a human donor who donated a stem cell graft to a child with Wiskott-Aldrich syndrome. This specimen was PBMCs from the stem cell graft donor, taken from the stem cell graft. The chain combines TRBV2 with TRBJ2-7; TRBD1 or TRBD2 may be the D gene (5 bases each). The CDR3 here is CASRGTNSYEQYF. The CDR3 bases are TGTGCCAGCAGGGGGACCAACTCCTACGAGCAGTACTTC.